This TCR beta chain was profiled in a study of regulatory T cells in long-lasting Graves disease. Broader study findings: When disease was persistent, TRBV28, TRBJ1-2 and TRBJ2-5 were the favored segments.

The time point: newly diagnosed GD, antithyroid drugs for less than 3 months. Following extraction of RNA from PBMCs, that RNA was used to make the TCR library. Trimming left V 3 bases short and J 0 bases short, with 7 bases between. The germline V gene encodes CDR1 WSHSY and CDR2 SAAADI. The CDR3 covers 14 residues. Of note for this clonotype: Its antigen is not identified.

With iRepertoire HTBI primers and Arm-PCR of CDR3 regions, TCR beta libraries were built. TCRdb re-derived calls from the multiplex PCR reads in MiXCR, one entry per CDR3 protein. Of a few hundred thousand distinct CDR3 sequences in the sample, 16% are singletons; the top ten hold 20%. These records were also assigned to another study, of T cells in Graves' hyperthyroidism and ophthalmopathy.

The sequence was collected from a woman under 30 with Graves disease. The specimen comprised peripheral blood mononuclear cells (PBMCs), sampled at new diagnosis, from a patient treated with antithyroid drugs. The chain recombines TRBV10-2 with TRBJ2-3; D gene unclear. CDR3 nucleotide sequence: TGCGCCAGCAGTGAAGTTCCTAGCACAGATACGCAGTATTTT. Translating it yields CASSEVPSTDTQYF.